Each of the 32 T cell receptor beta chains below was sequenced from the same sample in a study of beta chain features in type 1 diabetes. Study-level results: People with Type 1 diabetes carried modestly yet significantly shorter TCRB CDR3s in all four CD4+ subsets.

For these receptors, no antigen is known. The study reverse transcribed the entire isolated RNA, so it sequenced expressed TCRB transcripts. Libraries were prepared by immunoSEQ multiplex PCR; TCRdb keeps only in-frame clonotypes and omits some of them. This sample has approximately 360,000 clones, with about 12% found just once. The sample taken for sequencing was naive CD4+ T cells from blood. These receptor sequences come from a woman younger than 30 with type 1 diabetes.

This sequence joins TRBV11-2 and TRBJ2-7; no definite D call. V shed 4 bases and J shed 2 bases, with 6 bases lying between them. The CDR3 has 12 amino acids. Germline loops: CDR1 SGHAT, CDR2 FQNNGV. DNA for the CDR3: TGTGCCAGCAGCTCTGACACCTACGAGCAGTACTTC. Translating gives CASSSDTYEQYF.

This clone has a handful of counts. The chain couples TRBV7-9 to TRBJ2-1; 10 bases line up with TRBD2. V trimming: 1 base; J trimming: 3 bases; junction bases outside the gene matches: 6. The CDR3 has 17 amino acids. Germline CDR1 and CDR2: SEHNR and FQNEAQ (reference sequence). The CDR3 DNA follows: TGTGCCAGCAGCTTAGTTTCGGCTAGCGGGGGCTACAATGAGCAGTTCTTC. Encoded protein: CASSLVSASGGYNEQFF.

This sequence joins TRBV2 and TRBJ2-7; D unclear. The CDR3 is 11 residues long. V lost 11 bases, J lost 7 bases, and 15 bases lay in between. The germline gives CDR1 SNHLY, CDR2 FYNNEI. The CDR3 DNA follows: TGTGCCTCTACTTCCCCCGGGGAGCAGTACTTC. Amino acid sequence: CASTSPGEQYF.

The chain links TRBV5-1 to TRBJ2-2; no firm D call. From germline, CDR1 is SGHRS and CDR2 YFSETQ. The V end lost 4 bases, the J end lost 6 bases, and 13 bases lay between the germline ends. The CDR3 consists of 14 residues. The CDR3 DNA follows: TGCGCCAGCAGCCCCTATCAGGCGCCCGGGGAGCTGTTTTTT. Translating it yields CASSPYQAPGELFF.

This chain joins TRBV5-4 and TRBJ2-5; maybe TRBD2 (5 bases). Trimming pared 4 bases from V and 2 bases from J, leaving 15 bases between. Germline CDR1 reads SGHNT; CDR2 reads YYREEE (reference sequence). The CDR3 contains 15 residues. In nucleotides, the CDR3 is TGTGCCAGCAGCCGTAATCGATGGGAGCAAGAGACCCAGTACTTC. The encoded protein is CASSRNRWEQETQYF. Based on the CDR3 plus reference TRBV5-4 and TRBJ2-5, the full variable domain is ETGVTQSPTHLIKTRGQQVTLRCSSQSGHNTVSWYQQALGQGPQFIFQYYREEENGRGNFPPRFSGLQFPNYSSELNVNALELDDSALYLCASSRNRWEQETQYFGPGTRLLVL.

This clone was picked up a small number of times. The chain combines TRBV19 with TRBJ1-5; no definite D call. CDR3 length: 15 amino acids. In germline, CDR1 is LNHDA, CDR2 SQIVND (reference sequence). V lost 1 base and J lost 3, with 10 bases in between. As DNA, the CDR3 is TGTGCCAGTAGTATAGGTGCAGGTCACAATCAGCCCCAGCATTTT. Translated: CASSIGAGHNQPQHF.

This chain connects TRBV2 to TRBJ1-4, with D unclear. The CDR3 spans 14 residues. CDR1 and CDR2 from the germline V gene are SNHLY and FYNNEI. Deletions cut 7 bases from V and 6 bases from J, with 15 bases between. In nucleotides, the CDR3 is TGTGCCAGCACCGAGAATTCGGGTGATGAAAAACTGTTTTTT. Its protein is CASTENSGDEKLFF.

The V gene is TRBV14, the J gene TRBJ1-2, with TRBD1 matching 7 bases. The J segment lost 3 bases and the V segment lost 1 base, leaving 5 bases of the junction unmatched. This CDR3 has 15 amino acids. Germline CDR1 reads SGHDN; CDR2 reads FVKESK. The CDR3 sequence is CASSQGDRKHYGYTF. Written as DNA, the CDR3 is TGTGCCAGCAGCCAAGGGGACAGAAAACACTATGGCTACACCTTC. The full variable domain, completed using reference TRBV14 and TRBJ1-2, is EAGVTQFPSHSVIEKGQTVTLRCDPISGHDNLYWYRRVMGKEIKFLLHFVKESKQDESGMPNNRFLAERTGGTYSTLKVQPAELEDSGVYFCASSQGDRKHYGYTFGSGTRLTVV.

This sequence joins TRBV6-5 and TRBJ2-7, with TRBD2 as a possible D gene (6 bases). Per germline, CDR1 MNHEY and CDR2 SVGAGI. The CDR3 runs to 13 residues. Trimming took off 5 bases at V and 6 bases at J, with 14 bases between the two ends. The CDR3 region has the DNA TGTGCCAGCAGTATACGACAGACTAGCGAGCAGTACTTC. The encoded protein is CASSIRQTSEQYF.

This clone was seen more than once but under ten times. The rearrangement joins TRBV5-4 to TRBJ1-1, with D possibly TRBD1 on 6 matching bases. Germline V lookup: CDR1 SGHNT, CDR2 YYREEE (reference sequence). This CDR3 spans 14 amino acids. V lost 3 bases, J lost 0 bases, and 9 bases lay in between. The CDR3 is CASSSGQMNTEAFF. The CDR3 DNA sequence: TGTGCCAGCAGCTCCGGACAGATGAACACTGAAGCTTTCTTT.

The count of this clone is one. This rearrangement joins TRBV4-1 to TRBJ1-5, with TRBD1 matching 7 bases. From germline, CDR1 is MGHRA and CDR2 YSYEKL. This CDR3 has 15 amino acids. V lost 4 bases, J lost 5 bases, and 8 bases stayed unmatched. For the CDR3, the DNA is TGCGCCAGCAGCCGCACAGGGGACACAGATCAGCCCCAGCATTTT. It is translated as CASSRTGDTDQPQHF.

This clone was picked up a small number of times. The chain employs TRBV7-2 and TRBJ1-4; TRBD1 might be the D (5 bases). The CDR3 spans 14 residues. V lost 5 bases and J 5 bases, leaving 12 bases between the germline ends. CDR1 and CDR2 (germline): SGHTA, FQGNSA. The CDR3 is CASSQPRANEKLFF. The DNA for the CDR3 is TGTGCCAGCAGCCAGCCCAGGGCAAATGAAAAACTGTTTTTT.

The V and J genes are TRBV9 and TRBJ2-7; no definite D call. The CDR3 totals 15 residues. V lost 3 bases and J lost 0, with 13 bases in between. CDR1 is SGDLS and CDR2 is YYNGEE in the germline V gene. The CDR3 DNA is TGTGCCAGCAGCGCTTTTTGGCAAAACTCCTACGAGCAGTACTTC. Protein: CASSAFWQNSYEQYF.

This chain joins TRBV13 and TRBJ1-2; perhaps TRBD1 as D (6 bases). V lost 5 bases and J 0 bases, leaving 13 bases between the germline ends. The CDR3 is 15 amino acids. Germline CDR1 is PRHDT and CDR2 is FYEKMQ (reference sequence). The CDR3 loop reads CASSPRDTANYGYTF. The CDR3 coding sequence is TGTGCCAGCAGCCCCAGGGACACAGCTAACTATGGCTACACCTTC.

A few counts support this clone. This chain links TRBV7-9 with TRBJ2-7; 7 positions match TRBD2. The CDR3 length is 14 residues. V was clipped by 6 bases and J by 6 bases; unmatched bases: 11. Germline V gene data show CDR1 as SEHNR and CDR2 as FQNEAQ (reference sequence). CDR3 sequence (DNA): TGTGCCAGCAGTTCGGGAGCCACTAGCGCCGAGCAGTACTTC. Protein: CASSSGATSAEQYF.

This clone has just a few counts. J is TRBJ1-1 and V is TRBV12-5; D ambiguous. V lost 4 bases, J lost 2 bases, and 8 bases lay in between. Germline values: CDR1 LGHNT, CDR2 FRNRAP. This CDR3 comprises 13 residues. CDR3 protein: CASGSTFNTEAFF. DNA for the CDR3: TGTGCTAGTGGTTCAACATTTAACACTGAAGCTTTCTTT.

This clone was seen more than once but under ten times. This rearrangement joins TRBV5-4 to TRBJ1-2; TRBD1 might be the D (5 bases). The CDR3 loop spans 13 amino acids. V was clipped by 4 bases and J by 3 bases, with 10 bases between them. Germline assignment: CDR1 SGHNT and CDR2 YYREEE (reference sequence). For the CDR3, the DNA is TGTGCCAGCAGCGTAGAAGGGGACTATGGCTACACCTTC. It yields the protein CASSVEGDYGYTF.

The genes are TRBV4-3 and TRBJ2-1; D might be TRBD2 (5 bases). Germline CDR1 and CDR2: LGHNA and YSLEER. This CDR3 spans 15 amino acids. Trimming took 1 base from V and 6 from J, leaving 13 bases between them. Written as DNA, the CDR3 is TGCGCCAGCAGCCAAGTCTCCACTAGTGCCAATGAGCAGTTCTTC. This sequence encodes CASSQVSTSANEQFF.

The chain links TRBV28 to TRBJ1-4; 7 nucleotides agree with TRBD1. V lost 8 bases to trimming and J lost 8 bases; unmatched junction nucleotides: 8. Germline lookup yields CDR1 MDHEN and CDR2 SYDVKM. The CDR3 consists of 13 residues. The DNA of the CDR3 is TGTGCCAGCCATACCGGGACAGTGGAAAAACTGTTTTTT. The encoded protein is CASHTGTVEKLFF. Based on the CDR3 plus reference TRBV28 and TRBJ1-4, the full variable domain is DVKVTQSSRYLVKRTGEKVFLECVQDMDHENMFWYRQDPGLGLRLIYFSYDVKMKEKGDIPEGYSVSREKKERFSLILESASTNQTSMYLCASHTGTVEKLFFGSGTQLSVL.

The rearrangement uses TRBV5-4 and TRBJ2-2, with 10 bases lining up with TRBD2. Losses at the gene ends were 4 bases for V and 9 bases for J; bases not matched to a gene: 12. The CDR3 extends over 16 amino acids. From germline, CDR1 is SGHNT and CDR2 YYREEE (reference sequence). CDR3 bases: TGTGCCAGCAGCGAGGCTAGCGGGAGTGTTTTCCGGGAGCTGTTTTTT. Protein: CASSEASGSVFRELFF.

This clone has only a few counts. The chain combines TRBV4-2 with TRBJ2-1; 8 bases map to TRBD2. This CDR3 comprises 15 residues. CDR1 is LGHNA and CDR2 is YNFKEQ in the germline V gene. The trim removed 8 bases at V and 4 bases at J, leaving 10 bases unmatched. The CDR3: CASGGGGLLYNEQFF. The DNA of the CDR3 is TGTGCCAGCGGAGGCGGGGGGCTTCTTTACAATGAGCAGTTCTTC.

J is TRBJ1-1 and V is TRBV20-1, with TRBD1 matching over 7 bases. The trim removed 5 bases at V and 3 bases at J, leaving 0 bases unmatched. The CDR3 totals 11 residues. CDR1 and CDR2 (germline): DFQATT, SNEGSKA (reference sequence). The CDR3 spells CSAQGDTEAFF. The CDR3 DNA is TGCAGTGCTCAGGGGGACACTGAAGCTTTCTTT.

The chain couples TRBV11-2 to TRBJ2-1; D uncertain. Trimming removed 0 bases at V and 8 bases at J, with 8 bases between. The germline gives CDR1 SGHAT, CDR2 FQNNGV. CDR3 size: 13 residues. The CDR3 protein is CASSLDLGYEQFF. The CDR3 DNA is TGTGCCAGCAGCTTAGATTTGGGCTATGAGCAGTTCTTC.

This clone was seen more than once but under ten times. This chain uses TRBV7-9 with TRBJ1-4; D might be TRBD1 (5 bases). V was pared by 5 bases and J by 1 base, with 11 bases between. Germline-derived CDR1 and CDR2 are SEHNR and FQNEAQ (reference sequence). The CDR3 has 15 amino acids. CDR3 sequence (DNA): TGTGCCAGCAGCATAATGGGGCGAACTAATGAAAAACTGTTTTTT. Translating gives CASSIMGRTNEKLFF. Combining the CDR3 with reference TRBV7-9 and TRBJ1-4 gives the whole variable domain DTGVSQNPRHKITKRGQNVTFRCDPISEHNRLYWYRQTLGQGPEFLTYFQNEAQLEKSRLLSDRFSAERPKGSFSTLEIQRTEQGDSAMYLCASSIMGRTNEKLFFGSGTQLSVL.

The chain recombines TRBV7-9 with TRBJ2-6; D may be TRBD1 (6 bases). The CDR3 extends over 18 amino acids. Germline assignment: CDR1 SEHNR and CDR2 FQNEAQ (reference sequence). Trimming cost V 2 bases and J 2 bases, with 16 bases left between them. CDR3 sequence: CASSLTSVRGPGANVLTF. DNA for the CDR3: TGTGCCAGCAGCTTAACCTCAGTCAGGGGCCCTGGGGCCAACGTCCTGACTTTC.

The chain is built from TRBV2 and TRBJ1-5; D is possibly TRBD1 (5 bases). Trimming removed 7 bases from V and 3 bases from J, with 13 bases in between. The CDR3 is 14 residues long. Germline V gene data show CDR1 as SNHLY and CDR2 as FYNNEI. The CDR3 DNA sequence: TGTGCCAGCAACTACGGCGGGACCAATCAGCCCCAGCATTTT. Protein sequence: CASNYGGTNQPQHF.

This clone has more than one count but fewer than ten. The chain is built from TRBV6-6 and TRBJ1-5; D unclear. V was clipped by 6 bases and J by 4 bases, with 7 bases between them. The CDR3 sequence is 12 residues long. Germline assignment: CDR1 MNHNY and CDR2 SVGAGI (reference sequence). The CDR3 coding sequence is TGTGCCAGCAGAGACGGGAATCAGCCCCAGCATTTT. This translates into CASRDGNQPQHF.

This chain links TRBV13 with TRBJ1-1; 9 bases are shared with TRBD1. In germline, CDR1 is PRHDT, CDR2 FYEKMQ (reference sequence). The V and J ends lost 5 bases and 6 bases, in that order; junction bases with no gene match: 7. This CDR3 has 14 amino acids. CDR3 nucleotide sequence: TGTGCCAGCAGCCGGGACAGGGTAGGATCTGAAGCTTTCTTT. It is translated as CASSRDRVGSEAFF.

The chain couples TRBV5-1 to TRBJ2-7; 8 bases are a match to TRBD2. The junction had 2 bases not matched to a gene; V was cut back by 1 base and J by 2 bases. Germline V gives CDR1 SGHRS, CDR2 YFSETQ. The CDR3 contains 14 residues. The CDR3 bases are TGCGCCAGCAGCTTGTTAGCGGGGACCTACGAGCAGTACTTC. Its translation: CASSLLAGTYEQYF.

The genes are TRBV5-1 and TRBJ1-1, with 7 bases identical to TRBD1. CDR3 size: 12 residues. The J segment lost 8 bases and the V segment lost 0 bases, leaving 1 base of the junction unmatched. From germline, CDR1 is SGHRS and CDR2 YFSETQ. CDR3 sequence reads: CASSLDRGEAFF. The CDR3 nucleotides read TGCGCCAGCAGCTTGGACAGGGGCGAAGCTTTCTTT.

The chain combines TRBV9 with TRBJ2-3; D is undetermined. The CDR3 extends over 14 amino acids. V was cut by 3 bases and J by 0 bases, with 8 bases left in between. Looked up from germline, CDR1 is SGDLS and CDR2 is YYNGEE. The CDR3 bases are TGTGCCAGCAGCGGAGGCCTTAGCACAGATACGCAGTATTTT. Translating gives CASSGGLSTDTQYF.

This rearrangement joins TRBV28 to TRBJ2-1; maybe TRBD1 (6 bases). V gave up 6 bases and J gave up 4 bases, with 25 bases separating them. The CDR3 totals 18 residues. Germline CDR1 MDHEN, CDR2 SYDVKM. The CDR3 loop is CASRLLPTGPPKYNEQFF. CDR3 coding DNA: TGTGCCAGCAGGCTACTACCGACAGGTCCGCCCAAATACAATGAGCAGTTCTTC.